This T cell receptor beta chain was captured in a study of molecular identifiers for immune sequencing clone quantification. The table lists this clonotype with many counts. Via MiXCR, TCRdb re-called the PCR reads, giving one row per CDR3 protein. The sample has over 550,000 distinct CDR3 sequences, 25% seen once; the top ten hold 0.78%. Naive CD8 libraries were made from around 18,000 to 910,000 sorted cells, and they used 10%, 30% or 50% RNA. The germline CDR1 and CDR2 sequences are SGHDT and YYEEEE. The CDR3 loop spans 13 amino acids. The V and J ends lost 1 base and 6 bases respectively, with 10 bases between them.

This clonotype was sampled from a human donor in good health. Some libraries in this study had Jurkat cell RNA spiked in. The material sequenced was naive CD8+ T cells from blood, with Jurkat cell RNA spiked in. Noted subset: FACS-sorted CD8+CD4-CCR7+CD45RA+ naive T cells. The V and J genes are TRBV5-6 and TRBJ1-1; the D is unclear. CDR3 nucleotides: TGTGCCAGCAGCTTGTCCGGGAATGCTGAAGCTTTCTTT. Protein product: CASSLSGNAEAFF.